The 27 T cell receptor beta chains presented below share a single source sample, sequenced in a study of blood T cell repertoires in COVID-19. Generated by immunoSEQ multiplex PCR, the TCRdb table keeps only in-frame clones and is missing some. The sample includes about 300,000 clones, roughly nine tenths of them seen just once. Material: PBMCs or T cells enriched from blood (not recorded which). These receptor sequences come from a woman aged 45 to 65 who had been exposed to COVID-19.

The chain has TRBV28 and TRBJ1-2; maybe TRBD1 (6 bases). Trimming shortened V by 4 bases and J by 4 bases, and 10 bases separated the two germline ends. The CDR3 has 13 residues. Germline V lookup: CDR1 MDHEN, CDR2 SYDVKM. CDR3 in DNA: TGTGCCAGCAGTTACACAGGGATCTATGGCTACACCTTC. Translated: CASSYTGIYGYTF.

V is TRBV6-1 and J is TRBJ2-1; a weak D match, TRBD1 (5 bases). Trimming cost V 3 bases and J 0 bases, with 9 bases left between them. The CDR3 sequence is 15 residues long. Germline CDR1 reads MNHNS; CDR2 reads SASEGT. The CDR3 coding sequence is TGTGCCAGCAGTGACGACAGTACCTCCTACAATGAGCAGTTCTTC. It yields the protein CASSDDSTSYNEQFF.

The V call is TRBV5-5, the J call TRBJ1-4; D is undetermined. Germline CDR1 reads SGHKS; CDR2 reads YYEKEE (reference sequence). The CDR3 is made up of 14 amino acids. Between the trimmed V and J ends, which lost 5 bases and 0 bases, there was a span of 8 bases. CDR3: CASRLTPTNEKLFF. Written as DNA, the CDR3 is TGTGCCAGCAGATTGACACCAACTAATGAAAAACTGTTTTTT.

The genes are TRBV3-1 (or the pseudogene TRBV3-2) and TRBJ1-4; possible D gene TRBD1, 5 bases. The CDR3 totals 14 residues. CDR1 and CDR2 (germline): LGHDT, YNNKEL (reference sequence). V lost 0 bases, J lost 13 bases, and 15 bases lay in between. The CDR3 region is CASSQEWRGRGLFF. DNA of the CDR3: TGTGCCAGCAGCCAAGAATGGCGCGGGAGGGGACTGTTTTTT.

The gene calls are TRBV5-1 and TRBJ1-2; D is possibly TRBD1 (6 bases). CDR1 is SGHRS, CDR2 YFSETQ, per germline. This CDR3 comprises 14 residues. V lost 6 bases and J 2 bases, leaving 14 bases between the germline ends. Written as DNA, the CDR3 is TGCGCCAGCACACTAACGACAGGAAACTATGGCTACACCTTC. This gives the protein CASTLTTGNYGYTF.

This chain joins TRBV19 and TRBJ2-7, with D uncertain. Trimming left V 2 bases short and J 3 bases short, with 11 bases between. Per germline, CDR1 LNHDA and CDR2 SQIVND (reference sequence). The CDR3 runs to 14 residues. The CDR3 reads CASSIRIASYEQYF. The DNA of the CDR3 is TGTGCCAGTAGTATACGGATTGCTAGCTACGAGCAGTACTTC.

As regards this clone: Other DNA sequences of this sample code for an identical CDR3. The rearrangement uses TRBV29-1 and TRBJ1-1; D call uncertain. The V gene's germline CDR1 is SQVTM and CDR2 ANQGSEA. The CDR3 runs 13 residues. Trimming stripped 6 bases from V and 1 base from J, with 12 bases between. The CDR3 here is CSVEITANTEAFF. CDR3 bases: TGCAGCGTGGAGATTACGGCGAACACTGAAGCTTTCTTT.

The chain links TRBV5-1 to TRBJ2-2, with D possibly being TRBD2 (5 bases). This CDR3 has 15 amino acids. Germline CDR1 and CDR2: SGHRS and YFSETQ. Between the trimmed V and J ends, which lost 1 base and 5 bases, there was a span of 12 bases. The CDR3 DNA reads as TGCGCCAGCAGCTTGTTCTCTCCGGGGACCGGGGAGCTGTTTTTT. It yields the protein CASSLFSPGTGELFF.

The V gene is TRBV9, the J gene TRBJ2-2; D unclear. CDR3 length: 15 amino acids. Germline V gives CDR1 SGDLS, CDR2 YYNGEE. V was pared by 1 base and J by 1 base, with 8 bases between. For the CDR3, the DNA is TGTGCCAGCAGCGTATTACACGTGAACACCGGGGAGCTGTTTTTT. Residues: CASSVLHVNTGELFF.

This clone was observed a few times. CDR3: CATSRGLPLMYEQYF. The DNA of the CDR3 is TGTGCCACCAGCAGAGGACTCCCACTAATGTACGAGCAGTACTTC. This chain joins TRBV15 and TRBJ2-7; D not certain. Germline-derived CDR1 and CDR2 are LNHNV and YYDKDF (reference sequence). Trimming shortened V by 1 base and J by 4 bases, and 14 bases separated the two germline ends. The CDR3 consists of 15 residues.

This clone was observed a few times. This CDR3 reads CASSLAGNTEAFF. CDR3 bases: TGTGCCAGCAGTTTAGCCGGGAACACTGAAGCTTTCTTT. The chain has TRBV27 and TRBJ1-1, with D unresolved. V was cut by 2 bases and J by 1 base, with 5 bases left in between. Per the germline V gene, CDR1 is MNHEY and CDR2 is SMNVEV (reference sequence). There are 13 residues in the CDR3.

The chain recombines TRBV19 with TRBJ2-7; TRBD1 agrees at 9 bases. J lost 5 bases, V lost 5 bases, and 7 bases had no gene match. The CDR3 has 14 residues. Germline-derived CDR1 and CDR2 are LNHDA and SQIVND (reference sequence). The CDR3 sequence: CASSDPGQGDEQYF. DNA of the CDR3: TGTGCCAGTAGTGACCCGGGACAGGGAGACGAGCAGTACTTC. Combining the CDR3 with reference TRBV19 and TRBJ2-7 gives the whole variable domain DGGITQSPKYLFRKEGQNVTLSCEQNLNHDAMYWYRQDPGQGLRLIYYSQIVNDFQKGDIAEGYSVSREKKESFPLTVTSAQKNPTAFYLCASSDPGQGDEQYFGPGTRLTVT.

This chain links TRBV3-1 (or the pseudogene TRBV3-2) with TRBJ1-2, with 7 bases that match TRBD1. The CDR3 totals 14 residues. V was clipped by 4 bases and J by 1 base; unmatched bases: 3. Germline CDR1 reads LGHDT; CDR2 reads YNNKEL (reference sequence). Here the CDR3 DNA reads TGTGCCAGCAGCCGAGGGGGCGGTAACTATGGCTACACCTTC. Amino acid sequence: CASSRGGGNYGYTF.

The rearrangement links TRBV19 to TRBJ1-5; a possible D gene is TRBD1 (5 bases). Trimming pared 4 bases from V and 3 bases from J, leaving 16 bases between. CDR1 is LNHDA, CDR2 SQIVND, per germline (reference sequence). CDR3 length: 16 residues. The CDR3 sequence: CASSTPSRGFNQPQHF. The CDR3 nucleotides are TGTGCCAGTAGTACTCCATCTCGGGGGTTCAATCAGCCCCAGCATTTT.

The chain links TRBV5-4 to TRBJ2-3; 9 bases line up with TRBD2. The CDR3 runs 16 residues. J was trimmed by 1 base and V by 4 bases; bases with no gene match: 7. Germline assignment: CDR1 SGHNT and CDR2 YYREEE (reference sequence). DNA of the CDR3: TGTGCCAGCAGCCAAAAAGTAGCGGGGGGCACAGATACGCAGTATTTT. Protein sequence: CASSQKVAGGTDTQYF.

The V and J genes are TRBV14 and TRBJ1-1; the match to TRBD1 covers 7 bases. Trimming took 2 bases from V and 0 from J; bases not matched to a gene: 3. The CDR3 sequence is 15 residues long. CDR1 and CDR2 (germline): SGHDN, FVKESK. The CDR3 loop reads CASSQYRGLNTEAFF. The CDR3 nucleotides read TGTGCCAGCAGCCAATACAGGGGATTGAACACTGAAGCTTTCTTT.

This chain uses TRBV7-2 with TRBJ1-6; 7 positions match TRBD1. This CDR3 contains 18 residues. V lost 0 bases to trimming and J lost 6 bases; unmatched junction nucleotides: 11. CDR1 is SGHTA and CDR2 is FQGNSA in the germline V gene. CDR3 in amino acids: CASSLAPPDRVINSPLHF. The CDR3 DNA is TGTGCCAGCAGCTTAGCGCCCCCCGACAGGGTTATTAATTCACCCCTCCACTTT.

The chain recombines TRBV7-9 with TRBJ2-1, with a possible D match to TRBD1 (5 bases). The CDR3 covers 13 residues. Germline lookup yields CDR1 SEHNR and CDR2 FQNEAQ (reference sequence). The V end was cut by 5 bases, the J end by 6 bases, with 11 bases between. The CDR3 sequence is CASSPTASNEQFF. The CDR3 DNA sequence: TGTGCCAGCAGCCCGACAGCGAGCAATGAGCAGTTCTTC.

J is TRBJ1-1 and V is TRBV6-5; 9 bases map to TRBD1. The CDR3 consists of 14 residues. Germline V CDR1 and CDR2: MNHEY, SVGAGI. The ends lost 6 bases at V and 0 bases at J; junction bases unmatched: 2. CDR3 DNA sequence: TGTGCCAGCAGGGGGACAGGGTTGAACACTGAAGCTTTCTTT. Translating it yields CASRGTGLNTEAFF.

The chain uses TRBV3-1 (or the pseudogene TRBV3-2) and TRBJ1-5; 8 nucleotides match TRBD1. Germline loops: CDR1 LGHDT, CDR2 YNNKEL (reference sequence). This CDR3 has 16 amino acids. With V trimmed by 4 bases and J by 5 bases, 10 bases remained unmatched. CDR3 DNA sequence: TGTGCCAGCAGCCCCTCTGGCGGACAGGGCTATCAGCCCCAGCATTTT. Protein sequence: CASSPSGGQGYQPQHF.

The V and J genes are TRBV3-1 (or the pseudogene TRBV3-2) and TRBJ1-4; 8 bases fit TRBD1. Germline CDR1 LGHDT, CDR2 YNNKEL (reference sequence). This CDR3 has 14 amino acids. Trimming cost V 1 base and J 8 bases; bases outside gene matches: 3. The CDR3 bases are TGTGCCAGCAGCCAAGGGCGGACAGGGGAAAAACTGTTTTTT. Translating gives CASSQGRTGEKLFF.

In DNA, the CDR3 is TGTGCCAGCAGCGTAGAAGCCTACACTGAAGCTTTCTTT. Protein: CASSVEAYTEAFF. The chain combines TRBV9 with TRBJ1-1; D unresolved. Trimming removed 0 bases from V and 3 bases from J, with 6 bases in between. Germline values: CDR1 SGDLS, CDR2 YYNGEE. The CDR3 contains 13 residues.

This clone came up once. The rearrangement uses TRBV2 and TRBJ1-2; 7 bases are a match to TRBD1. The CDR3 runs 13 residues. Germline CDR1 is SNHLY and CDR2 is FYNNEI. The V segment lost 9 bases and the J segment 0 bases; nucleotides outside the gene matches: 4. DNA for the CDR3: TGTGCCAGACGGGACAGAACTAACTATGGCTACACCTTC. It encodes CARRDRTNYGYTF.

The chain couples TRBV11-3 to TRBJ2-2; 9 positions agree with TRBD1. Looked up from germline, CDR1 is SGHNT and CDR2 is YENEEA. The trim removed 6 bases at V and 9 bases at J, leaving 8 bases unmatched. The CDR3 is 14 amino acids. The CDR3 is CASSSTGGHRELFF. CDR3 bases: TGTGCCAGCAGTTCTACAGGGGGCCATCGGGAGCTGTTTTTT.

This chain links TRBV5-4 with TRBJ2-7, with 10 bases identical to TRBD1. The V gene's germline CDR1 is SGHNT and CDR2 YYREEE (reference sequence). The V gene end was trimmed by 4 bases and the J gene end by 2 bases; junction bases not matched to a gene: 18. This CDR3 region has 19 residues. CDR3: CASSTTPGQGPSPPYEQYF. CDR3 sequence (DNA): TGTGCCAGCAGCACCACCCCGGGACAGGGGCCATCTCCCCCCTACGAGCAGTACTTC.

CDR3 coding DNA: TGTGCCAGCAGCCGCTCCGGGACAGGTCACAATGAGCAGTTCTTC. This sequence encodes CASSRSGTGHNEQFF. The chain uses TRBV5-4 and TRBJ2-1; 8 nucleotides align to TRBD1. This CDR3 has 15 residues. J lost 5 bases, V lost 4 bases, and 8 bases had no gene match. Germline CDR1 is SGHNT and CDR2 is YYREEE (reference sequence).

V usage is TRBV3-1 (or the pseudogene TRBV3-2) and J usage is TRBJ1-2; a possible D gene is TRBD1 (6 bases). The CDR3 contains 14 residues. Germline loops: CDR1 LGHDT, CDR2 YNNKEL (reference sequence). Trimming shortened V by 3 bases and J by 5 bases, and 13 bases separated the two germline ends. The CDR3 sequence: CASSQGGGPYGYTF. The CDR3 DNA reads TGTGCCAGCAGCCAGGGAGGGGGTCCATATGGCTACACCTTC.